This T cell receptor (beta chain) was retrieved from a study of blood T cells in healthy people across ages (dated by TCRdb to the mid-2010s). As for the study more broadly: In model experiments, template switching captured roughly one uniquely barcoded TCR beta cDNA molecule for every two T cells. For two donors (one aged 18 to 30 and one aged 80 or older), the study analyzed two additional independent replicas of 1 million unique cDNA reads from the same blood draw. Donors were grouped into four age groups: young (average about 15 years), middle-aged (roughly 37), aged (around 62) and long-lived (just over 80). Age-related changes in TCR beta repertoire diversity were measured in the study by deep sequencing normalized with unique cDNA molecular identifiers.

The donors were some 36 Caucasian individuals from Russia, aged roughly 6 to 95 years, who were systemically healthy. Each donor gave approximately 9.4 milliliters of peripheral blood, drawn into EDTA-treated Vacutainer tubes. Ficoll-Paque density-gradient centrifugation was used to isolate PBMCs, with at least 6.5 million per sample. Total RNA, at least 5 micrograms per sample, was extracted from PBMCs with Trizol reagent. The percentages of naive CD45RAhigh/CD27high T cells were determined by flow cytometry on a PBMC aliquot from every donor. Notes on this clonotype: This receptor's antigen is unknown. Base qualities are not recorded, but no much larger clone differs from it by a single base.

To prepare the library, 5' RACE was applied. The instrument given in TCRdb is Illumina HiSeq 2500. The second PCR ran for roughly 7 to 11 cycles and used a J-beta primer mix along with a sample-barcoded 5' primer. A unique molecular identifier was introduced onto each TCR beta cDNA molecule by a template-switch 5' adaptor carrying 12 random nucleotides. Each sample yielded at least 2.5 million CDR3-containing paired-end reads. The Mint cDNA synthesis kit, primed by a TRBC-specific oligonucleotide, was used to synthesize first-strand cDNA from all RNA. All cDNA was treated with uracil-DNA glycosylase and then went through a first 18-cycle PCR with the universal primers M1SS and BC2_uni_R. The published analysis was carried out like this. For normalization, 1 million high-quality reads, each with a distinct molecular identifier, were randomly selected from each sample. Reads with shared molecular identifiers were discarded instead of being binned into consensus sequences. MiTCR, with a Q25 quality threshold and the strictest error-elimination algorithm, was used for CDR3 identification, clonotype clustering and error correction. A nonparametric unseen species model using Euler transformation provided a lower-bound estimate of total TCR beta diversity. Using fastp trimming at Q25 and MiXCR clonotype assembly, TCRdb reanalyzed the public sequencing data and kept in-frame beta chains. CDR3 protein duplicates are merged, each entry listing the most common genes and DNA. These V and J calls are TCRdb output, not the study's own analysis. In all, the sample holds about 1 million distinct CDR3 sequences, and around 27% of those were seen once. The ten largest clonotypes hold about 0.72% of the sample.

Overall study outcomes, separate from this receptor: As age increased, observed TCR beta diversity per million T cells dropped in a roughly linear way, and a significant reduction was already evident by age 40. The percentage of naive T cells measured by flow cytometry correlated strongly with observed TCR beta diversity. Because the CMV infection status of the donors was unknown, age-related changes in expanded clonotypes may potentially have been confounded. Compared with the aged group, more naive CD4+ T cells, fewer expanded clones and increased TCR diversity were shown by the long-lived group, suggesting age selection. Total diversity estimates from one million sequenced T cells were considered lower bounds and underestimates. Because profiling used bulk unsorted PBMCs, naive and antigen-experienced compartments could not be compared conclusively.

These same records also appear under a second study, on T cells of mothers and their children. The second study also describes: Nine systemically healthy Caucasian individuals, comprising three mothers and their six children, were included as donors. cDNA synthesis consumed the entire amount of extracted RNA, loaded at approximately 1.5 ug RNA in each 15 ul reaction. In the second PCR, the M1S primer introduced both the sample barcodes and 2-4 random nucleotides. Over 9.5 million TCR beta CDR3 reads were obtained for each mother, and about 3 million reads were obtained for each child. Thymic selection similarly shapes TCR recombination output in related and unrelated pairs, with minor effect from inherited differences. Related mother-child pairs always showed normalized repertoire overlap that was slightly higher than in unrelated mother-child pairs, though the difference was never significant. No persistent microchimeric T cell clones were detected, at a sensitivity of 90 to 100 clones per million clonotypes. The study used deep NGS to compare TCR beta repertoires of mothers and children, seeking features distinguishing related mother-child pairs from unrelated individuals. Mothers averaged roughly 36 +/- 4 years of age and children averaged roughly 12 +/- 4 years. Libraries were sequenced on Illumina HiSeq 2000 with 100+100 nt paired-end reads after adapter ligation with NEBNext reagents. Mother and child libraries were prepared a month apart and sequenced in separate runs to prevent cross-contamination. For each donor, somewhere between roughly 450,000 and 2,100,000 distinct TCR beta clonotypes were identified. Naive TCR beta clonotypes were estimated from low-frequency clonotypes matched to each donor's FACS-determined naive share, without sorting.

The sample was blood. This clonotype originated in a girl aged 2-10 years in good health.

The CDR3 in this case is CASSDLGDNTEAFF. The nucleotide sequence is TGTGCCAGCAGCGACCTCGGGGACAACACTGAAGCTTTCTTT. The rearranged chain carries TRBV6-1 and TRBJ1-1; 5 matching bases give a weak D call of TRBD1. V and J lose 6 bases and 2 bases, and a span of 13 bases separates them. The CDR3 runs 14 amino acids, cysteine and phenylalanine included. Here the CDR3 DNA is all that survives: 42 bases in frame from base 1. According to the germline V gene, CDR1 reads MNHNS and CDR2 reads SASEGT.